The 28 T cell receptor beta chains given below trace back to one sample, sequenced in a study of cytomegalovirus exposure and HLA in healthy donors. Use of 60 Vbeta and 13 Jbeta primers characterized the PCR. TCRdb keeps only in-frame clones here, not all; method: immunoSEQ multiplex PCR. Here the sample spans 150,000 to 180,000 clones, over 70% being singletons. The material sequenced was PBMCs. All receptors come from a man under 40 in good health and CMV-seronegative.

V usage is TRBV13 and J usage is TRBJ2-5; 10 bases line up with TRBD2. This CDR3 spans 14 amino acids. Per germline, CDR1 PRHDT and CDR2 FYEKMQ (reference sequence). V lost 5 bases and J lost 5; bases outside the gene matches: 5. The DNA of the CDR3 is TGTGCCAGCAGCCTAGCGGGGGACCGGGAGACCCAGTACTTC. As protein: CASSLAGDRETQYF.

The gene calls are TRBV5-1 and TRBJ2-7; D ambiguous. The germline gives CDR1 SGHRS, CDR2 YFSETQ. Trimming removed 1 base at V and 6 bases at J, with 17 bases between. The CDR3 has 15 residues. The DNA for the CDR3 is TGCGCCAGCAGCTTGATCCAACAGACCCGTGGCGAGCAGTACTTC. It specifies CASSLIQQTRGEQYF.

The chain joins TRBV15 to TRBJ2-1; 7 bases match TRBD1. CDR3 length: 12 amino acids. Germline assignment: CDR1 LNHNV and CDR2 YYDKDF (reference sequence). V dropped 5 bases and J dropped 15; count of bases not matched to a gene: 10. CDR3 in DNA: TGTGCCACCAGCGAGACAGGGTTTTTAGTGTTCTTC. This codes for CATSETGFLVFF.

The chain couples TRBV2 to TRBJ2-2; 12 bases agree with TRBD2. This CDR3 region has 17 residues. J gave up 1 base and V 3 bases, and 3 bases lay outside the gene matches. Per germline, CDR1 SNHLY and CDR2 FYNNEI. CDR3 sequence: CASSDTSGGQNTGELFF. CDR3 nucleotide sequence: TGTGCCAGCAGTGACACTAGCGGGGGGCAGAACACCGGGGAGCTGTTTTTT.

The chain has TRBV14 and TRBJ2-7; weak D call: TRBD1 (6 bases). The CDR3 covers 13 residues. The V gene's germline CDR1 is SGHDN and CDR2 FVKESK. Trimming cost V 1 base and J 7 bases, with 11 bases left between them. CDR3 region: CASSQAGTGEQYF. The CDR3 nucleotides are TGTGCCAGCAGCCAAGCCGGAACAGGGGAGCAGTACTTC.

This clone appeared once. This chain joins TRBV4-3 and TRBJ2-5; D possibly corresponds to TRBD2 (6 bases). Deletions cut 0 bases from V and 1 base from J, with 9 bases between. CDR3 length equals 15 residues. Germline loops: CDR1 LGHNA, CDR2 YSLEER. Here the CDR3 reads CASSQEPSAQETQYF. Written as DNA, the CDR3 is TGCGCCAGCAGCCAAGAACCTAGCGCCCAAGAGACCCAGTACTTC.

Only one count was recorded for this clone. One junction end disagrees with the germline gene, perhaps due to a read error. The same CDR3 also results from other DNA sequences found in this sample. The chain uses TRBV7-2 and TRBJ1-1, with 7 bases matching TRBD1. The CDR3 totals 15 residues. Looked up from germline, CDR1 is SGHTA and CDR2 is FQGNSA. In DNA, the CDR3 is TGTGCCAGTAGCTCGGATACACAGGACAGGACTGAAGCTTTCTTT. This codes for CASSSDTQDRTEAFF.

This clone has just a few counts. The rearrangement links TRBV7-2 to TRBJ2-7; TRBD1 matches at 11 bases. V lost 1 base, J lost 4 bases, and 3 bases stayed unmatched. Germline V gene lookup returns CDR1 SGHTA and CDR2 FQGNSA. The length of the CDR3 is 15 residues. The CDR3 region has the DNA TGTGCCAGCAGCTTAGAAGGACAGGGGGCGTACGAGCAGTACTTC. Its protein is CASSLEGQGAYEQYF.

The V gene is TRBV5-1, the J gene TRBJ2-1; D is possibly TRBD1 (5 bases). Germline lookup yields CDR1 SGHRS and CDR2 YFSETQ. V was clipped by 0 bases and J by 3 bases, with 10 bases between them. The CDR3 has 15 residues. This CDR3 reads CASSLDGAGYNEQFF. The CDR3 DNA follows: TGCGCCAGCAGCTTGGATGGGGCCGGCTACAATGAGCAGTTCTTC. The entire variable domain, with the rest obtained from reference TRBV5-1 and TRBJ2-1, is as follows: KAGVTQTPRYLIKTRGQQVTLSCSPISGHRSVSWYQQTPGQGLQFLFEYFSETQRNKGNFPGRFSGRQFSNSRSEMNVSTLELGDSALYLCASSLDGAGYNEQFFGPGTRLTVL.

This clone was observed a single time. This rearrangement joins TRBV19 to TRBJ2-5, with TRBD1 matching over 8 bases. V trimming: 4 bases; J trimming: 5 bases; junction bases outside the gene matches: 9. Germline V gene data show CDR1 as LNHDA and CDR2 as SQIVND (reference sequence). The CDR3 has 15 amino acids. The CDR3, as DNA: TGTGCCAGTAGTAGAGGACAGGGTCAATCGGAGACCCAGTACTTC. Amino acids: CASSRGQGQSETQYF.

CDR3 in DNA: TGTGCCAGTAGGTCAGGGTACCGTTCGGGCAATCAGCCCCAGCATTTT. The encoded protein is CASRSGYRSGNQPQHF. This chain joins TRBV19 and TRBJ1-5, with D perhaps matching TRBD1 (5 bases). The germline V gene has CDR1 LNHDA and CDR2 SQIVND (reference sequence). The CDR3 covers 16 residues. Trimming removed 6 bases at V and 2 bases at J, with 17 bases between.

The J gene is TRBJ1-1, the V gene TRBV5-1; 9 bases are a match to TRBD1. This CDR3 is 13 amino acids long. CDR1 is SGHRS and CDR2 is YFSETQ in the germline V gene. J lost 5 bases, V lost 2 bases, and 1 base had no gene match. The CDR3 region is CASSFDRGTEAFF. CDR3 bases: TGCGCCAGCAGCTTCGACAGGGGGACTGAAGCTTTCTTT.

V and J are TRBV7-2 and TRBJ2-3; TRBD2 matches 7 bases. Germline CDR1 is SGHTA and CDR2 is FQGNSA. This CDR3 has 16 residues. J gave up 8 bases and V 5 bases, and 16 bases lay outside the gene matches. Written as DNA, the CDR3 is TGTGCCAGCAGCCTTTCGGGCGGGGGTCCGAGTGGTACGCAGTATTTT. This encodes CASSLSGGGPSGTQYF.

In DNA form, the CDR3 reads TGTGCCAGCAGTCCCACCCTTACGGTTCGAGCCTACGAGCAGTACTTC. It specifies CASSPTLTVRAYEQYF. The chain carries TRBV5-4 and TRBJ2-7, with no clear D. V lost 5 bases to trimming and J lost 2 bases, with 20 bases between them. CDR1 is SGHNT, CDR2 YYREEE, per germline (reference sequence). The CDR3 has 16 amino acids.

V gene TRBV5-4 combines with J gene TRBJ2-2; TRBD2 agrees at 11 bases. Germline V gene sequence: CDR1 SGHNT, CDR2 YYREEE (reference sequence). CDR3 length equals 15 residues. Germline trimming cut 5 bases from V and 6 bases from J; bases unmatched to any gene: 6. The CDR3, as DNA: TGTGCCAGCAGTTTAGCGGGGGGGCCTCCCGGGGAGCTGTTTTTT. Encoded protein: CASSLAGGPPGELFF.

The chain has TRBV5-4 and TRBJ1-6, with 8 bases aligning to TRBD1. This CDR3 comprises 15 residues. J gave up 6 bases and V 0 bases, and 2 bases lay outside the gene matches. Germline CDR1 and CDR2: SGHNT and YYREEE (reference sequence). The CDR3 DNA reads as TGTGCCAGCAGCTTGGAACAGGGGGTTAATTCACCCCTCCACTTT. It specifies CASSLEQGVNSPLHF.

The sample holds one count of this clone. This rearrangement joins TRBV27 to TRBJ1-1; D is perhaps TRBD1 (6 bases). CDR3 size: 14 residues. The V end lost 3 bases, the J end lost 1 base, and 9 bases lay between the germline ends. Germline CDR1 MNHEY, CDR2 SMNVEV (reference sequence). The CDR3 loop is CASSFAGANTEAFF. CDR3 bases: TGTGCCAGCAGTTTCGCGGGGGCGAACACTGAAGCTTTCTTT.

This clone was picked up a small number of times. A junction boundary mismatches the germline segment, possibly from a read error. This chain joins TRBV28 and TRBJ1-5; 7 positions match TRBD1. The CDR3 is 14 amino acids. Germline V gene data show CDR1 as MDHEN and CDR2 as SYDVKM. The CDR3 bases are TGTGCCAGCAGTCTATGGACAGGAAGAAAGCCCCAGCATTTT. It specifies CASSLWTGRKPQHF.

The chain employs TRBV19 and TRBJ1-2, with TRBD1 matching 8 bases. Germline V gene sequence: CDR1 LNHDA, CDR2 SQIVND (reference sequence). V gave up 4 bases and J gave up 0 bases; unmatched junction bases: 1. This CDR3 has 14 residues. The CDR3 sequence: CASSKGQANYGYTF. The DNA for the CDR3 is TGTGCCAGTAGTAAGGGACAGGCTAACTATGGCTACACCTTC.

The chain joins TRBV27 to TRBJ2-1, with 11 bases matching TRBD2. The germline gives CDR1 MNHEY, CDR2 SMNVEV (reference sequence). CDR3 length: 16 residues. J lost 5 bases, V lost 5 bases, and 8 bases had no gene match. CDR3 sequence: CASSISGGAGDNEQFF. Here the CDR3 DNA reads TGTGCCAGCAGTATTAGCGGGGGGGCCGGGGACAATGAGCAGTTCTTC.

CDR3 bases: TGTGCCAGTAGTCCACGACAGGGGGCTCTAACTAGCAATCAGCCCCAGCATTTT. This translates into CASSPRQGALTSNQPQHF. The chain employs TRBV19 and TRBJ1-5, with 10 bases identical to TRBD1. The CDR3 consists of 18 residues. Germline CDR1 is LNHDA and CDR2 is SQIVND (reference sequence). Trimming at V came to 5 bases and at J to 0 bases, leaving 10 bases not matched to a gene.

This chain links TRBV4-2 with TRBJ1-1; possible D gene TRBD1, 5 bases. Germline lookup yields CDR1 LGHNA and CDR2 YNFKEQ. The CDR3 consists of 16 residues. The V end lost 5 bases, the J end lost 3 bases, and 19 bases lay between the germline ends. The CDR3 here is CASSTDFRGLDTEAFF. The CDR3 bases are TGTGCCAGCAGCACCGACTTTAGGGGTTTGGACACTGAAGCTTTCTTT.

This chain uses TRBV7-9 with TRBJ2-5, with 8 bases that match TRBD1. The J call may not be correct, given that the DNA end is closer to TRBJ2-7. Germline CDR1 reads SEHNR; CDR2 reads FQNEAQ (reference sequence). CDR3 size: 16 residues. DNA for the CDR3: TGTGCCAGCAGCTCCCGGGCGGGACAGGTATCCTACGAGCAGTACTTC. It yields the protein CASSSRAGQVSYEQYF.

This clone was found a few times. V usage is TRBV19 and J usage is TRBJ1-5; D possibly corresponds to TRBD1 (5 bases). The CDR3 spans 13 residues. CDR1 and CDR2 from the germline V gene are LNHDA and SQIVND (reference sequence). The V end lost 3 bases, the J end lost 4 bases, and 7 bases lay between the germline ends. This chain's CDR3 is CASSMEGNQPQHF. The CDR3 bases are TGTGCCAGTAGTATGGAGGGGAATCAGCCCCAGCATTTT. Variable domain in full (rest from reference TRBV19 and TRBJ1-5): DGGITQSPKYLFRKEGQNVTLSCEQNLNHDAMYWYRQDPGQGLRLIYYSQIVNDFQKGDIAEGYSVSREKKESFPLTVTSAQKNPTAFYLCASSMEGNQPQHFGDGTRLSIL.

V usage is TRBV4-1 and J usage is TRBJ1-2; TRBD1 aligns across 11 bases. This CDR3 contains 15 residues. The germline gives CDR1 MGHRA, CDR2 YSYEKL. V gave up 0 bases and J gave up 9 bases; unmatched junction bases: 6. Here the CDR3 reads CASSQDWGTGGSYTF. CDR3 nucleotides: TGCGCCAGCAGCCAAGATTGGGGGACAGGGGGTAGCTACACCTTC.

The V gene is TRBV7-2, the J gene TRBJ2-3; 10 bases are shared with TRBD2. The junction had 14 bases not matched to a gene; V was cut back by 2 bases and J by 3 bases. The CDR3 is 19 residues long. Per the germline V gene, CDR1 is SGHTA and CDR2 is FQGNSA. CDR3 sequence: CASSLTPAGGPGKTDTQYF. The CDR3 DNA sequence: TGTGCCAGCAGCTTAACACCAGCGGGGGGGCCGGGTAAGACAGATACGCAGTATTTT.

This clone occurred a few times. The V call is TRBV4-2, the J call TRBJ1-1; the match to TRBD1 covers 8 bases. The CDR3 consists of 16 residues. Germline V gene data show CDR1 as LGHNA and CDR2 as YNFKEQ. The V segment lost 0 bases and the J segment 5 bases; nucleotides outside the gene matches: 8. Here the CDR3 reads CASSQEGGQGKTEAFF. The CDR3 nucleotides are TGTGCCAGCAGCCAAGAGGGTGGACAGGGTAAGACTGAAGCTTTCTTT.

This sequence joins TRBV7-3 and TRBJ2-1; tentative D call: TRBD1 (5 bases). Germline V lookup: CDR1 SGHTA, CDR2 FQGTGA. V was cut by 2 bases and J by 0 bases, with 8 bases left in between. The CDR3 sequence is 15 residues long. This CDR3 is CASSLDSGSYNEQFF. The CDR3 bases are TGTGCCAGCAGCTTAGACAGTGGCTCCTACAATGAGCAGTTCTTC.